The T cell receptor beta chain described here comes from a study of regulatory T cells in long-lasting Graves disease. The sample holds many counts of this clonotype. Indicated time point: persistent/refractory GD, antithyroid drugs over 5 years with positive TRAb. PBMC-extracted RNA yielded the TCR library. The CDR3 is 13 residues long. Trimming took 6 bases from V and 3 from J, leaving 11 bases between them. The germline CDR1 and CDR2 sequences are MNHNS and SASEGT. Through Arm-PCR of CDR3 regions and iRepertoire HTBI primers, TCR beta libraries were built. MiXCR, applied by TCRdb to the multiplex PCR reads, yields one record per CDR3 protein. Here the sample spans some 280,000 distinct CDR3 sequences, roughly a fifth being singletons.

This receptor was identified in a female donor with Graves disease. The chain employs TRBV6-1 and TRBJ1-1; possibly TRBD1 for D (5 bases). Material: peripheral blood mononuclear cells (PBMCs), obtained when the disease was refractory, from a patient treated with antithyroid drugs. As DNA, the CDR3 is TGTGCCAGCAGCGGGCAGGGTCACACTGAAGCTTTCTTT. Translation: CASSGQGHTEAFF.